The rows below give T cell receptor beta chains drawn from one sample of a study of shared clonotypes between healthy human individuals. The protocol was immunoSEQ multiplex PCR, while the TCRdb copy is restricted to in-frame clones and leaves out a portion. The sample lists roughly 2.2 million clones, 85% to 95% seen once, with under 0.45% in the top ten. The sequencing input was naive CD4+ T cells from PBMCs. The receptor set was obtained from a man between 18 and 29 years old in good health. Some clones in this sample may be carry-over from other donors' samples. Both conserved end residues are part of each CDR3. The size of a clone is reported for some rows only, either as once, few or many, or as a class for expanded clones.

j_gene: TRBJ2-7; abundance: -; v_gene: TRBV19; CDR3aa: CASSLDGHEQYF
j_gene: TRBJ1-2; abundance: few; v_gene: TRBV29-1; CDR3aa: CSVVDASYGYTF
j_gene: TRBJ2-7; abundance: -; v_gene: TRBV6-5; CDR3aa: CASSYSSAYSYEQYF
j_gene: TRBJ2-5; abundance: -; v_gene: TRBV6-4; CDR3aa: CAKMNRDRLQETQYF
j_gene: TRBJ2-7; abundance: -; v_gene: TRBV7-8; CDR3aa: CASSLHPQGVAYEQYF
j_gene: TRBJ2-1; abundance: -; v_gene: TRBV6-1; CDR3aa: CASFGRPHNEQFF
j_gene: TRBJ2-2; abundance: -; v_gene: TRBV19; CDR3aa: CASRRLPGAGELFF
j_gene: TRBJ1-1; abundance: -; v_gene: TRBV5-1; CDR3aa: CASSLGANTEAFF
j_gene: TRBJ2-7; abundance: -; v_gene: TRBV4-3; CDR3aa: CASSQGPTSYEQYF
j_gene: TRBJ2-1; abundance: -; v_gene: TRBV28; CDR3aa: CASRPGGRYEQFF
j_gene: TRBJ2-5; abundance: -; v_gene: TRBV29-1; CDR3aa: CSVILAGGPPRETQYF
j_gene: TRBJ2-7; abundance: -; v_gene: TRBV14; CDR3aa: CASSPSPGQGTGLAYEQYF
j_gene: TRBJ1-4; abundance: -; v_gene: TRBV7-9; CDR3aa: CASSGTGGKEKLFF
j_gene: TRBJ2-2; abundance: -; v_gene: TRBV5-1; CDR3aa: CASSLLGNQGTGELFF
j_gene: TRBJ2-3; abundance: -; v_gene: TRBV4-1; CDR3aa: CASSQDSWLAAYTDTQYF
j_gene: TRBJ2-3; abundance: -; v_gene: TRBV29-1; CDR3aa: CSVLGTASTDTQYF
j_gene: TRBJ1-5; abundance: -; v_gene: TRBV19; CDR3aa: CASSIGGFSQPQHF
j_gene: TRBJ2-7; abundance: -; v_gene: TRBV7-8; CDR3aa: CASSLVVNHEQYF
j_gene: TRBJ1-1; abundance: -; v_gene: TRBV6-5; CDR3aa: CASSPPDTEAFF
j_gene: TRBJ2-3; abundance: -; v_gene: TRBV9; CDR3aa: CASSVVSSGSIDTQYF
j_gene: TRBJ1-5; abundance: -; v_gene: TRBV7-4; CDR3aa: CASSFMGAQPQHF
j_gene: TRBJ2-5; abundance: -; v_gene: TRBV5-1; CDR3aa: CASSLLGFQETQYF